This T cell receptor (beta chain) is from a study of sequential checkpoint blockade in melanoma. Per germline, CDR1 SGHNT and CDR2 YENEEA. This CDR3 is built from 14 residues. Trimming at V came to 5 bases and at J to 0 bases, leaving 3 bases not matched to a gene. Noted treatment: randomized to nivolumab then ipilimumab (arm A) or the reverse (arm B). In this sample, this clone turned up a few times. This table comes from immunoSEQ multiplex PCR, and its TCRdb copy is limited to in-frame clones, with some not included. The table includes some 2,400 clones, about 25% detected once. V usage is TRBV11-3 and J usage is TRBJ1-2, with 7 nucleotides matching TRBD1. The sequences come from tumor tissue (inferred from file names), collected from a patient given nivolumab and ipilimumab in sequence. The TCR sequence derives from a human donor with melanoma. As DNA, the CDR3 is TGTGCCAGCAGCACGGACAGGACTAACTATGGCTACACCTTC. Protein product: CASSTDRTNYGYTF.